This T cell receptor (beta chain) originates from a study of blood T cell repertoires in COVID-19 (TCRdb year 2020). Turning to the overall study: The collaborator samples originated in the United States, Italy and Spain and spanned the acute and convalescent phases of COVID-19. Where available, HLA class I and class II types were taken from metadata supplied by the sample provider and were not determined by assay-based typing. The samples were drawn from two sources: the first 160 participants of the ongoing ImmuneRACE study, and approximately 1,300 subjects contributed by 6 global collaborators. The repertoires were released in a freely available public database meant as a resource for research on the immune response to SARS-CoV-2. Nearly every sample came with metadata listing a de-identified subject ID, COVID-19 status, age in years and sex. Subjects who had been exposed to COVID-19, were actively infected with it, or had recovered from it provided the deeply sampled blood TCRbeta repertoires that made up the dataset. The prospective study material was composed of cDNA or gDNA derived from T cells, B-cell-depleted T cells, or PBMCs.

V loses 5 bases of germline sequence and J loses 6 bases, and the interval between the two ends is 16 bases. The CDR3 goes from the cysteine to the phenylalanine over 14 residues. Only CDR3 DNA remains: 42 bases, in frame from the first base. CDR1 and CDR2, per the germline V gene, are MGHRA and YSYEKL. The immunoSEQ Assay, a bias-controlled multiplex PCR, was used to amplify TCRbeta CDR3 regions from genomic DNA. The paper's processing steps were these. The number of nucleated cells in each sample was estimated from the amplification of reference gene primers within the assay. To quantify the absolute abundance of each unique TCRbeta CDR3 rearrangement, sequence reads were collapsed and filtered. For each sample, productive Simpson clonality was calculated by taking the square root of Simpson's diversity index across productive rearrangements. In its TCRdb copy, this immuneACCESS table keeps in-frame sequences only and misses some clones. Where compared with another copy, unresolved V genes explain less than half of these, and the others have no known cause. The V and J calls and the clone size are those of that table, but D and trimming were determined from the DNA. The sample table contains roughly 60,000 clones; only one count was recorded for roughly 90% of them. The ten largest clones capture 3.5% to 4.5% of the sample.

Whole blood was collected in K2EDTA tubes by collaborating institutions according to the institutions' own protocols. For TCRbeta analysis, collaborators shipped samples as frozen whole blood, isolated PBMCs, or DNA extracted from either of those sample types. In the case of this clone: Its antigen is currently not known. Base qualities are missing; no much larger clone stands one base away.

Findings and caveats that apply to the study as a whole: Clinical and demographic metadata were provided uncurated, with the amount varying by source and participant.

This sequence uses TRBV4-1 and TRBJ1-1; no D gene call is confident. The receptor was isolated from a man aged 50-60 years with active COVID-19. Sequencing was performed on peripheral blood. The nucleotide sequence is TGCGCCAGCAGCGTCCACACGGCGGCTCCTGAAGCTTTCTTT. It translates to CASSVHTAAPEAFF.